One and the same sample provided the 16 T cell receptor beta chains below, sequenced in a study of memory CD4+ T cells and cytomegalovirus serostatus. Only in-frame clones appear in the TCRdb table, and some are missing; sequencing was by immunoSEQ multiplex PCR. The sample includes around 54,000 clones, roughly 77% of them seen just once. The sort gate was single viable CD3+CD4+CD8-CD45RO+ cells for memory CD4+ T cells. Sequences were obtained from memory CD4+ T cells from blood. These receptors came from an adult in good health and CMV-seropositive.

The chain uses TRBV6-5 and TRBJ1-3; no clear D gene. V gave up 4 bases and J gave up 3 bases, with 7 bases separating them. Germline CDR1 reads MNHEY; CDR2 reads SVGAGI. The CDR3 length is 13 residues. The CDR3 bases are TGTGCCAGCAGTTCTGAGCGTGGAAACACCATATATTTT. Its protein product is CASSSERGNTIYF.

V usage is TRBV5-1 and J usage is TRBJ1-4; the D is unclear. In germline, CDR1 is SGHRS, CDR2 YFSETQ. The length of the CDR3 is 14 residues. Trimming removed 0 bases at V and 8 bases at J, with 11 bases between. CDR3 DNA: TGCGCCAGCAGCTTGGGCCATGGAGGCGAAAAACTGTTTTTT. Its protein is CASSLGHGGEKLFF.

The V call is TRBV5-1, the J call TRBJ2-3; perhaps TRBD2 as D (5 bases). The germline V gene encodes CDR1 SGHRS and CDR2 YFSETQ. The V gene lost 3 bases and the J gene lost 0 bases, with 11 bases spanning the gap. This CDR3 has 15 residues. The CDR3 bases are TGCGCCAGCAGCTGGTCTGGAGGCAGCACAGATACGCAGTATTTT. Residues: CASSWSGGSTDTQYF.

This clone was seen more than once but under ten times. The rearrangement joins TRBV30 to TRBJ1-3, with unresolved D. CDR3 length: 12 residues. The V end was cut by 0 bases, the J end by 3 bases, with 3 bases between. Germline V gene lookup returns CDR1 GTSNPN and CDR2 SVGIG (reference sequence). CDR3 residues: CAWSVVGNTIYF. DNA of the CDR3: TGTGCCTGGAGTGTTGTTGGAAACACCATATATTTT.

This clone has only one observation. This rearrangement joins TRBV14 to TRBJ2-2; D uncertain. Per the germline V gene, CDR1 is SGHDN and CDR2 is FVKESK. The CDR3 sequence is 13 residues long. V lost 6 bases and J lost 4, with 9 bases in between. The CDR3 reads CASSHGSTGELFF. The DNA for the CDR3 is TGTGCCAGCAGTCACGGATCCACCGGGGAGCTGTTTTTT.

CDR3 protein: CASSMIGGSETQYF. CDR3 coding DNA: TGTGCCAGTAGTATGATCGGGGGTTCGGAGACCCAGTACTTC. The rearrangement joins TRBV19 to TRBJ2-5; perhaps TRBD2 as D (6 bases). V gave up 3 bases and J gave up 5 bases, with 13 bases separating them. The germline V gene has CDR1 LNHDA and CDR2 SQIVND (reference sequence). This CDR3 spans 14 amino acids.

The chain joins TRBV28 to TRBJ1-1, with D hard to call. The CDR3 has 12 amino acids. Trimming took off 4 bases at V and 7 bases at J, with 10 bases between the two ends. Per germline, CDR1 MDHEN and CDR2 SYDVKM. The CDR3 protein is CASSSFPIEAFF. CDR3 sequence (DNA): TGTGCCAGCAGTTCTTTTCCAATTGAAGCTTTCTTT.

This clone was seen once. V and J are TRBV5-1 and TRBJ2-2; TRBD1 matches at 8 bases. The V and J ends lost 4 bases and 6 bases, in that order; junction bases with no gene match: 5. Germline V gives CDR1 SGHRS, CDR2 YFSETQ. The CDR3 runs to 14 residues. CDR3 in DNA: TGCGCCAGCAGCCCCGGGACAGGATCCGGGGAGCTGTTTTTT. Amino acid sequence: CASSPGTGSGELFF.

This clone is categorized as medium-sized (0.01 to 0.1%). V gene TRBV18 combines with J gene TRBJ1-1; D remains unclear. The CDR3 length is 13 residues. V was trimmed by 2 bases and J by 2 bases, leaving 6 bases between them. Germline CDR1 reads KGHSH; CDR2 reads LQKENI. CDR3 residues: CASSPKGNTEAFF. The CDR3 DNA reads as TGTGCCAGCTCACCAAAGGGTAACACTGAAGCTTTCTTT. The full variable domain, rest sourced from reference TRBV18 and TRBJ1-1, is NAGVMQNPRHLVRRRGQEARLRCSPMKGHSHVYWYRQLPEEGLKFMVYLQKENIIDESGMPKERFSAEFPKEGPSILRIQQVVRGDSAAYFCASSPKGNTEAFFGQGTRLTVV.

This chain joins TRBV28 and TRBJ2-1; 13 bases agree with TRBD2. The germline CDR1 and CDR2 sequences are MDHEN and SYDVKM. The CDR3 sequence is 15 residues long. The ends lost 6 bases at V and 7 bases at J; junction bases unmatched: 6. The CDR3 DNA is TGTGCCAGCAGCCCGGGACTAGCGGGAAGTAATGAGCAGTTCTTC. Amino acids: CASSPGLAGSNEQFF.

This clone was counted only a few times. In nucleotides, the CDR3 is TGTGCCAGCAGGTCAATCGGACTAGAGACCGGGGAGCTGTTTTTT. It codes for CASRSIGLETGELFF. This rearrangement joins TRBV5-4 to TRBJ2-2, with 7 bases that match TRBD2. The CDR3 has 15 amino acids. J gave up 5 bases and V 5 bases, and 9 bases lay outside the gene matches. Germline loops: CDR1 SGHNT, CDR2 YYREEE (reference sequence).

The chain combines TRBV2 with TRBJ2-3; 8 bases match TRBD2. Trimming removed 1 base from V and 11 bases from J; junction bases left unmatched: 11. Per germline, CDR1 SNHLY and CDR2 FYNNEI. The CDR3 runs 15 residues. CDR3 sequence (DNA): TGTGCCAGCAGTGAAGGCGGGAGGCCGCTAGGTGGGCAGTATTTT. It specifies CASSEGGRPLGGQYF.

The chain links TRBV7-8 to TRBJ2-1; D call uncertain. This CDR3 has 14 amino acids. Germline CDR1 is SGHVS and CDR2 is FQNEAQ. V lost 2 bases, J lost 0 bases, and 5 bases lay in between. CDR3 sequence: CASSLTHSYNEQFF. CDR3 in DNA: TGTGCCAGCAGCTTAACTCACTCCTACAATGAGCAGTTCTTC.

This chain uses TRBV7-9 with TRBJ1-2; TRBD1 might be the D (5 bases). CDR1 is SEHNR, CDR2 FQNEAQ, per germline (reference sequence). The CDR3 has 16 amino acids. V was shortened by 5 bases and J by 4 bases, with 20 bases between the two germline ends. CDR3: CASSPTSTTGAYGYTF. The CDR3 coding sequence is TGTGCCAGCAGCCCGACCTCTACGACTGGGGCCTATGGCTACACCTTC.

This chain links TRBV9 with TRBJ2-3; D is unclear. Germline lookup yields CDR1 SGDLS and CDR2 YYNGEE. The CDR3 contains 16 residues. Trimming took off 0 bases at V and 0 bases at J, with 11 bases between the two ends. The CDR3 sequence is CASSVATGASTDTQYF. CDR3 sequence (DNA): TGTGCCAGCAGCGTAGCTACGGGCGCTAGCACAGATACGCAGTATTTT.

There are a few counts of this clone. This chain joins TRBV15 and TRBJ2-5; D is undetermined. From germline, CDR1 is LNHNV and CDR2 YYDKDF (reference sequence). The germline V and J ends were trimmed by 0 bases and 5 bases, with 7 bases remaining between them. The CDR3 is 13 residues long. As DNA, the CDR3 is TGTGCCACCAGCAGAGATTCGGGCGAGACCCAGTACTTC. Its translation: CATSRDSGETQYF.